The clone carrying this T cell receptor (beta chain) was seen only a few times. After constant-region reverse-primer amplification, full-length variable regions underwent semi-nested PCR with Nested Universal Primer A. TCRdb passed the 5' RACE reads through MiXCR, listing each CDR3 protein once. The sample holds thousands of distinct CDR3 sequences, 45% to 65% seen once. J gave up 3 bases and V 6 bases, and 14 bases lay outside the gene matches. The length of the CDR3 is 16 residues. Germline assignment: CDR1 DFQATT and CDR2 SNEGSKA (reference sequence). The receptor comes from a female donor with breast cancer. The sample was naive CD4+ T cells sorted from a lymph node. Subset meaning: naive CD4+ T cells, CD4+CD45RA+CD25-. This chain connects TRBV20-1 to TRBJ2-1; 7 nucleotides match TRBD2. The CDR3 reads CSAKTSGGSYYNEQFF. The CDR3 coding sequence is TGCAGTGCAAAAACGTCCGGCGGGAGTTACTACAATGAGCAGTTCTTC.